This T cell receptor (beta chain) stems from a study of blood T cell repertoires in COVID-19. At the level of the study: T cells, B-cell-depleted T cells, or PBMCs provided the cDNA or gDNA that served as material.

This clone has just a few counts. Original data processing: Reference gene primer amplification in the assay estimated nucleated cell counts. Sequencing was performed with immunoSEQ multiplex PCR; in TCRdb, only in-frame clones are kept and a portion is missing. V, J and clone size were drawn from that table, and D and trimming were deduced from the DNA. The repertoire holds about 150,000 clones, 81% seen once, with 8% to 9.5% in the top ten. V shed 6 bases, J shed 14 bases, and the junction held 17 bases outside the gene matches. This CDR3 comprises 15 residues. Per the germline V gene, CDR1 is SNHLY and CDR2 is FYNNEI.

The chain recombines TRBV2 with TRBJ1-4, with 8 bases identical to TRBD1. This clonotype was obtained from a woman aged 55-75 years with active or convalescent COVID-19. The sequenced sample consisted of peripheral blood. The CDR3 sequence: CASRSETGAPLGLFF. Here the CDR3 DNA reads TGTGCCAGCAGGAGCGAGACAGGGGCTCCCCTTGGGCTGTTTTTT.